The 32 T cell receptor beta chains given below trace back to one sample, sequenced in a study of blood T cells in healthy people across ages. A sample-barcoded 5' primer and a J-beta primer mix were used in a second PCR of about 7 to 12 cycles. Via MiXCR, TCRdb re-called the 5' RACE reads, giving one row per CDR3 protein. The sample records around 800,000 distinct CDR3 sequences, under 30% being singletons. These data were also filed under a second study, of T cells of mothers and their children.

Sequenced: blood. The receptors were gathered from a boy between 10 and 17 years old in good health.

This clonotype was detected a few times. In nucleotides, the CDR3 is TGTGCCAGCAGACCGGTCGACAGCCTGGGAGTCTATGGCTACACCTTC. Its translation is CASRPVDSLGVYGYTF. The chain is built from TRBV12-3 or TRBV12-4 and TRBJ1-2, with D maybe TRBD1 (5 bases). The CDR3 covers 16 residues. V was trimmed by 6 bases and J by 4 bases, leaving 21 bases between them.

This clonotype was detected only a few times. The chain links TRBV20-1 to TRBJ2-5; 10 nucleotides match TRBD2. The CDR3 has 14 residues. From germline, CDR1 is DFQATT and CDR2 SNEGSKA (reference sequence). V dropped 1 base and J dropped 4; count of bases not matched to a gene: 3. CDR3 protein: CSARGLAGAETQYF. The DNA for the CDR3 is TGCAGTGCTAGAGGTCTAGCGGGGGCAGAGACCCAGTACTTC.

This clonotype appeared a few times. For the CDR3, the DNA is TGCAGCGTTGATTACTCGCGGGGGGCACAAGAGACCCAGTACTTC. This gives the protein CSVDYSRGAQETQYF. The chain joins TRBV29-1 to TRBJ2-5, with 8 nucleotides matching TRBD2. J gave up 2 bases and V 3 bases, and 8 bases lay outside the gene matches. This CDR3 comprises 15 residues. The V gene's germline CDR1 is SQVTM and CDR2 ANQGSEA.

This clonotype was counted between two and nine times. The V and J genes are TRBV7-9 and TRBJ1-1, with D possibly matching TRBD1 (6 bases). CDR3 length: 17 residues. Germline CDR1 SEHNR, CDR2 FQNEAQ (reference sequence). V lost 2 bases to trimming and J lost 0 bases, with 16 bases between them. CDR3 bases: TGTGCCAGCAGCTTACAGGGGTTCGGACAGCTGAACACTGAAGCTTTCTTT. It is translated as CASSLQGFGQLNTEAFF.

To note about this clonotype: It may be a read error: a sequence one base away is much more abundant. The genes are TRBV20-1 and TRBJ1-2; TRBD1 is a possible D gene (6 bases). CDR3 length equals 12 residues. Germline V gene data show CDR1 as DFQATT and CDR2 as SNEGSKA (reference sequence). The CDR3 bases are TGCAGTGTCCCGACAGGAACAGATGGCTACATCTTC. It yields the protein CSVPTGTDGYIF.

The sample holds a few counts of this clonotype. The gene calls are TRBV28 and TRBJ2-5; D is unclear. V was shortened by 6 bases and J by 11 bases, with 16 bases between the two germline ends. Germline CDR1 and CDR2: MDHEN and SYDVKM. The CDR3 has 12 residues. In nucleotides, the CDR3 is TGTGCCAGCAGCTCGGTGGTCTCGGAGCAGTACTTC. Encoded protein: CASSSVVSEQYF.

J is TRBJ2-1 and V is TRBV20-1; 11 nucleotides match TRBD1. With V trimmed by 5 bases and J by 6 bases, 3 bases remained unmatched. The CDR3 spans 13 residues. Germline V lookup: CDR1 DFQATT, CDR2 SNEGSKA (reference sequence). In DNA, the CDR3 is TGCAGTGCTGGGGGGACAGGGGGCAATGAGCAGTTCTTC. Its protein product is CSAGGTGGNEQFF.

This chain connects TRBV2 to TRBJ1-2; D gene uncertain. Germline loops: CDR1 SNHLY, CDR2 FYNNEI. The CDR3 has 15 residues. The V end lost 0 bases, the J end lost 4 bases, and 12 bases lay between the germline ends. CDR3 sequence: CASSEARTEVYGYTF. The CDR3 bases are TGTGCCAGCAGTGAAGCGCGGACCGAGGTCTATGGCTACACCTTC.

The gene calls are TRBV10-3 and TRBJ2-2, with D possibly matching TRBD1 (6 bases). V was cut by 10 bases and J by 0 bases, with 12 bases left in between. CDR1 and CDR2 (germline): ENHRY, SYGVKD. The CDR3 loop spans 14 amino acids. CDR3 residues: CASRTEPNTGELFF. The CDR3, as DNA: TGTGCCAGCAGGACAGAACCGAACACCGGGGAGCTGTTTTTT.

This clonotype was counted between two and nine times. V gene TRBV7-2 combines with J gene TRBJ1-3; D call uncertain. Germline loops: CDR1 SGHTA, CDR2 FQGNSA. CDR3 length: 18 residues. The V and J ends lost 0 bases and 0 bases respectively, with 15 bases between them. The CDR3 loop is CASSLAGGFGLSGNTIYF. The DNA of the CDR3 is TGTGCCAGCAGCTTAGCAGGCGGCTTTGGACTCTCTGGAAACACCATATATTTT. Variable domain in full (rest from reference TRBV7-2 and TRBJ1-3): GAGVSQSPSNKVTEKGKDVELRCDPISGHTALYWYRQSLGQGLEFLIYFQGNSAPDKSGLPSDRFSAERTGGSVSTLTIQRTQQEDSAVYLCASSLAGGFGLSGNTIYFGEGSWLTVV.

This clonotype turned up a few times. The J gene is TRBJ2-5, the V gene TRBV2; 7 nucleotides line up with TRBD1. The DNA matches TRBJ2-7 better at its end, which makes the J call doubtful. This CDR3 has 14 amino acids. Germline CDR1 SNHLY, CDR2 FYNNEI. As DNA, the CDR3 is TGTGCCAGCAGAATGACAGGGTCTTCCTACGAGCAGTACTTC. Residues: CASRMTGSSYEQYF.

This clonotype was seen a handful of times. This chain uses TRBV4-1 with TRBJ1-4, with 10 positions matching TRBD1. The CDR3 contains 16 residues. V gave up 3 bases and J gave up 9 bases; unmatched junction bases: 10. Germline CDR1 reads MGHRA; CDR2 reads YSYEKL. The CDR3 spells CASSQEIGTGEKKLFF. The CDR3 bases are TGCGCCAGCAGCCAGGAGATCGGGACAGGGGAGAAAAAACTGTTTTTT.

CDR3 coding DNA: TGTGCCAGCAGCAGGGGACTCCTGAACACCGGGGAGCTGTTTTTT. Amino acids: CASSRGLLNTGELFF. V is TRBV6-5 and J is TRBJ2-2, with D perhaps being TRBD1 or TRBD2 (6 bases each). The CDR3 has 15 amino acids. The germline V and J ends were trimmed by 6 bases and 1 base, with 12 bases remaining between them. Germline V gene data show CDR1 as MNHEY and CDR2 as SVGAGI.

This clonotype was seen only a few times. The genes are TRBV6-2 or TRBV6-3 and TRBJ2-1, with D possibly TRBD1 on 6 matching bases. The J call may not be correct, given that the DNA end is closer to TRBJ2-7. The germline gives CDR1 MNHEY, CDR2 SVGEGT. The length of the CDR3 is 15 residues. Here the CDR3 reads CASSRPWDTPWEQYF. In DNA, the CDR3 is TGTGCCAGCAGTAGACCATGGGACACCCCCTGGGAGCAGTACTTC.

This chain links TRBV6-6 with TRBJ1-6, with no clear D. CDR1 MNHNY and CDR2 SVGAGI come from the germline V gene (reference sequence). V lost 8 bases and J lost 7, with 18 bases in between. The length of the CDR3 is 15 residues. In DNA, the CDR3 is TGTGCCAGCTCTAGACACGAGGCAGAGAATTCACCCCTCCACTTT. Amino acid sequence: CASSRHEAENSPLHF.

V is TRBV7-2 and J is TRBJ2-3; a possible D gene is TRBD2 (5 bases). V was clipped by 1 base and J by 4 bases, with 9 bases between them. The CDR3 is 14 amino acids. Looked up from germline, CDR1 is SGHTA and CDR2 is FQGNSA. The CDR3 DNA sequence: TGTGCCAGCAGCTTAGTAGGGCGGGCAGATACGCAGTATTTT. This sequence encodes CASSLVGRADTQYF.

This clonotype was counted only a few times. The chain uses TRBV15 and TRBJ2-1; D ambiguous. Between the trimmed V and J ends, which lost 0 bases and 8 bases, there was a span of 2 bases. The CDR3 spans 11 residues. Per the germline V gene, CDR1 is LNHNV and CDR2 is YYDKDF (reference sequence). CDR3 region: CATSREYEQFF. The CDR3 DNA is TGTGCCACCAGCAGAGAATATGAGCAGTTCTTC.

The chain employs TRBV7-9 and TRBJ2-7; 8 nucleotides align to TRBD1. CDR3 size: 16 residues. Germline CDR1 reads SEHNR; CDR2 reads FQNEAQ (reference sequence). V dropped 4 bases and J dropped 7; count of bases not matched to a gene: 15. The CDR3 DNA is TGTGCCAGCAGCTGGAAACCGGGACAGGTTTCTCCGGAGCAGTACTTC. It encodes CASSWKPGQVSPEQYF.

There are a few counts of this clonotype. V and J are TRBV20-1 and TRBJ1-1; 8 bases are a match to TRBD1. The junction had 15 bases not matched to a gene; V was cut back by 5 bases and J by 7 bases. The V gene's germline CDR1 is DFQATT and CDR2 SNEGSKA (reference sequence). The CDR3 is 15 residues long. CDR3 DNA: TGCAGTGCTGCCTCACCGGGACAGGCACGAGATGAAGCTTTCTTT. Amino acids: CSAASPGQARDEAFF.

J is TRBJ1-4 and V is TRBV12-3 or TRBV12-4; TRBD1 matches at 8 bases. This CDR3 contains 14 residues. With 5 bases clipped from V and 10 bases from J, the junction kept 9 bases outside the gene matches. CDR3 sequence (DNA): TGTGCCAGCAGTGAACGACAGGGGATAGGAAAACTGTTTTTT. Translated: CASSERQGIGKLFF.

This clonotype was seen a handful of times. The J gene is TRBJ1-6, the V gene TRBV7-3, with TRBD1 as a possible D gene (6 bases). Trimming shortened V by 1 base and J by 10 bases, and 11 bases separated the two germline ends. This CDR3 is 14 amino acids long. Germline CDR1 reads SGHTA; CDR2 reads FQGTGA. CDR3 sequence reads: CASSLNGGRSPLHF. CDR3 bases: TGTGCCAGCAGCTTAAACGGGGGGCGGTCACCCCTCCACTTT.

The V and J genes are TRBV5-1 and TRBJ2-3; 7 bases match TRBD1. The CDR3 is 15 residues long. V shed 4 bases, J shed 2 bases, and the junction held 7 bases outside the gene matches. Germline values: CDR1 SGHRS, CDR2 YFSETQ. DNA of the CDR3: TGCGCCAGCAGCGTAAAGCAGGGGGTCACAGATACGCAGTATTTT. Translating it yields CASSVKQGVTDTQYF.

The V gene is TRBV27, the J gene TRBJ1-2; D gene unclear. The CDR3 is made up of 13 amino acids. Germline CDR1 MNHEY, CDR2 SMNVEV (reference sequence). V shed 4 bases and J shed 8 bases, with 14 bases lying between them. The CDR3: CASSSARVYGYTF. The CDR3 DNA is TGTGCCAGCAGTTCAGCTAGGGTTTACGGCTACACCTTC.

The rearrangement links TRBV20-1 to TRBJ2-5; either TRBD1 or TRBD2 may fit D (6 bases each). Germline lookup yields CDR1 DFQATT and CDR2 SNEGSKA (reference sequence). V was pared by 6 bases and J by 0 bases, with 20 bases between. This CDR3 is built from 16 residues. CDR3 sequence: CSALPLRGAYQETQYF. In DNA form, the CDR3 reads TGCAGTGCCCTGCCCCTGAGGGGGGCCTACCAAGAGACCCAGTACTTC.

This clonotype turned up a few times. J is TRBJ1-2 and V is TRBV29-1; 10 positions agree with TRBD1. Germline V gene sequence: CDR1 SQVTM, CDR2 ANQGSEA. V was pared by 6 bases and J by 3 bases, with 4 bases of the junction left unmatched. The CDR3 runs to 13 residues. CDR3 protein: CSVGTGVDYGYTF. The CDR3 coding sequence is TGCAGCGTCGGGACAGGGGTAGACTATGGCTACACCTTC. The complete variable domain, with remaining parts taken from reference TRBV29-1 and TRBJ1-2, reads SAVISQKPSRDICQRGTSLTIQCQVDSQVTMMFWYRQQPGQSLTLIATANQGSEATYESGFVIDKFPISRPNLTFSTLTVSNMSPEDSSIYLCSVGTGVDYGYTFGSGTRLTVV.

The chain employs TRBV21-1 and TRBJ2-5; TRBD2 is the table's D call and was not checked against the DNA. TRBV21-1 is recorded as a pseudogene. The CDR3 runs to 16 residues. The CDR3 sequence is CASSKGIWGLQETQYF. CDR3 DNA sequence: TGTGCCAGCAGCAAAGGGATATGGGGACTCCAAGAGACCCAGTACTTC.

Written as DNA, the CDR3 is TGCGCCAGCAGCTTGACCGCGGAAGAAAAACTGTTTTTT. Residues: CASSLTAEEKLFF. The chain employs TRBV5-1 and TRBJ1-4; D ambiguous. V dropped 1 base and J dropped 8 bases, with 9 bases sitting between them. In germline, CDR1 is SGHRS, CDR2 YFSETQ. This CDR3 contains 13 residues.

This clonotype was counted a few times. The V gene is TRBV2, the J gene TRBJ2-2, with 8 positions matching TRBD1. The CDR3 is made up of 13 amino acids. Germline V gives CDR1 SNHLY, CDR2 FYNNEI. V shed 8 bases and J 7 bases; nucleotides not matched to a gene: 6. CDR3 region: CASLQGAVGELFF. Here the CDR3 DNA reads TGTGCCAGCCTTCAGGGGGCGGTCGGGGAGCTGTTTTTT.

The sample holds a few counts of this clonotype. This chain connects TRBV7-9 to TRBJ2-1; 13 bases agree with TRBD2. This CDR3 region has 17 residues. The germline gives CDR1 SEHNR, CDR2 FQNEAQ (reference sequence). V gave up 0 bases and J gave up 7 bases; unmatched junction bases: 6. The chain's CDR3 is CASSLALTSGGANEQFF. CDR3 sequence (DNA): TGTGCCAGCAGCTTAGCGCTAACTAGCGGGGGGGCGAATGAGCAGTTCTTC.

The rearrangement joins TRBV20-1 to TRBJ2-1, with 8 bases identical to TRBD1. CDR1 and CDR2 from the germline V gene are DFQATT and SNEGSKA (reference sequence). The CDR3 sequence is 13 residues long. The J segment lost 8 bases and the V segment lost 5 bases, leaving 8 bases of the junction unmatched. CDR3 sequence: CSAAGGAEDEQFF. Here the CDR3 DNA reads TGCAGTGCTGCAGGGGGCGCTGAAGATGAGCAGTTCTTC.

This clonotype was counted between two and nine times. The junction and the germline gene differ at one end; a read error may be behind it. The rearrangement uses TRBV2 and TRBJ2-1; 11 bases align to TRBD2. CDR1 is SNHLY, CDR2 FYNNEI, per germline. The CDR3 covers 18 residues. CDR3 loop: CASTGGLAGGASYNGQFF. The CDR3 coding sequence is TGTGCCAGCACCGGCGGGCTAGCGGGGGGCGCCTCCTACAATGGGCAGTTCTTC. Together with reference TRBV2 and TRBJ2-1, the CDR3 gives the full variable domain: EPEVTQTPSHQVTQMGQEVILRCVPISNHLYFYWYRQILGQKVEFLVSFYNNEISEKSEIFDDQFSVERPDGSNFTLKIRSTKLEDSAMYFCASTGGLAGGASYNGQFFGPGTRLTVL.

The chain carries TRBV24-1 and TRBJ2-1; D remains ambiguous. Germline V gene sequence: CDR1 KGHDR, CDR2 SFDVKD. The CDR3 contains 12 residues. Trimming removed 6 bases from V and 9 bases from J, with 11 bases in between. CDR3 sequence (DNA): TGTGCCACCAGTCAAGGGTTCGGTGAGCAGTTCTTC. As protein: CATSQGFGEQFF.